This TCR beta chain comes out of a study of spatial heterogeneity in lung cancer. At the level of the study: Across the raw uncorrected reads, a unique TCR and UMI combination was observed, on average, more than ten times.

Time point: sample taken at primary tumor resection. Without sorting, whole RNA was sequenced from tumor, nontumor lung or frozen PBMC. The donors were more than 70 patients with non-small cell lung cancer that was early-stage and untreated. There are 16 residues in the CDR3. The germline gives CDR1 DFQATT, CDR2 SNEGSKA (reference sequence). Trimming at V came to 4 bases and at J to 4 bases, leaving 15 bases not matched to a gene. In the library, each TCR cDNA molecule bore its own unique molecular identifier. TCRdb analysed the 5' RACE reads with MiXCR anew, one entry per CDR3 protein. The sample shows about 14,000 distinct CDR3 sequences, 11% of them seen only once.

The sequence was obtained from a female donor with early-stage non-small cell lung cancer. The material was PBMCs, obtained at surgery. V usage is TRBV20-1 and J usage is TRBJ2-5; 7 nucleotides align to TRBD2. CDR3 region: CSANDPDGRGLETQYF. The CDR3 bases are TGCAGTGCTAATGACCCCGATGGGCGGGGGTTAGAGACCCAGTACTTC.